A single sample gave rise to the 28 T cell receptor beta chains below, sequenced in a study of radiation and T cells in renal cell carcinoma. Some clones are missing from TCRdb's copy, which holds only in-frame ones; the method was immunoSEQ multiplex PCR. The sample has 100,000 to 150,000 clones, 81% seen once; the top ten hold roughly 5.9%. Sample time point: blood 2 weeks post-SBRT. The treatment here: 15 Gy SBRT to primary tumor, nephrectomy 4 weeks later. Sequences were derived from blood, sampled from a patient whose treatment included radiotherapy and nephrectomy. Receptors originate from a middle-aged man with renal cell carcinoma.

The V and J genes are TRBV5-6 and TRBJ1-3, with no clear D. This CDR3 contains 15 residues. Trimming took 2 bases from V and 11 from J, leaving 20 bases between them. Germline V CDR1 and CDR2: SGHDT, YYEEEE. CDR3: CASSLGSREPVPIYF. CDR3 sequence (DNA): TGTGCCAGCAGCTTAGGAAGTCGGGAGCCAGTCCCCATATATTTT.

On this clone itself: At one end the junction does not follow the germline gene, possibly because of a read error. This chain joins TRBV7-7 and TRBJ1-2; D gene unclear. Germline V CDR1 and CDR2: SSHAT, FNYEAQ (reference sequence). The CDR3 extends over 14 amino acids. CDR3 sequence reads: CASNLDSSNYGYTF. The CDR3 DNA reads TGTGCTAGCAACCTAGACTCCTCTAACTATGGCTACACCTTC.

The chain links TRBV18 to TRBJ2-5; tentative D call: TRBD1 (6 bases). The CDR3 contains 15 residues. Germline-derived CDR1 and CDR2 are KGHSH and LQKENI. The ends were cut back, 4 bases at V and 2 bases at J, with 14 bases in the middle. CDR3 loop: CASSLSDRKQETQYF. The CDR3 DNA reads as TGTGCCAGCTCACTTTCGGACAGAAAACAAGAGACCCAGTACTTC.

The chain links TRBV5-1 to TRBJ2-3; 7 positions agree with TRBD1. V was clipped by 6 bases and J by 5 bases; unmatched bases: 12. Germline lookup yields CDR1 SGHRS and CDR2 YFSETQ. This CDR3 comprises 15 residues. The CDR3 DNA reads as TGCGCCAGCACCTACAGGGGCGGAGGAGGAGATACGCAGTATTTT. Amino acid sequence: CASTYRGGGGDTQYF.

The chain carries TRBV27 and TRBJ2-3; D remains ambiguous. Germline V lookup: CDR1 MNHEY, CDR2 SMNVEV (reference sequence). The length of the CDR3 is 15 residues. V lost 6 bases, J lost 5 bases, and 18 bases lay in between. This CDR3 reads CASSPSPMRGDTQYF. Here the CDR3 DNA reads TGTGCCAGCAGCCCCTCCCCTATGCGTGGAGATACGCAGTATTTT.

This clone is a singleton in its sample. J is TRBJ1-1 and V is TRBV5-6, with 11 bases aligning to TRBD1. Germline assignment: CDR1 SGHDT and CDR2 YYEEEE. The CDR3 runs to 15 residues. V shed 5 bases and J 4 bases; nucleotides not matched to a gene: 7. CDR3 protein: CASSRTGTGGTEAFF. Here the CDR3 DNA reads TGTGCCAGCAGTAGAACCGGGACAGGGGGCACTGAAGCTTTCTTT.

This clone was counted between two and nine times. This rearrangement joins TRBV5-8 to TRBJ1-2; D ambiguous. This CDR3 region has 16 residues. The germline V gene encodes CDR1 SGHTS and CDR2 YDEGEE. V lost 0 bases and J lost 0, with 12 bases in between. The CDR3 sequence is CASSLESGQANYGYTF. The DNA of the CDR3 is TGTGCCAGCAGCTTGGAATCCGGCCAGGCTAACTATGGCTACACCTTC.

The V and J genes are TRBV10-2 and TRBJ1-2, with 7 bases lining up with TRBD1. The J segment lost 4 bases and the V segment lost 3 bases, leaving 8 bases of the junction unmatched. The CDR3 is 15 residues long. Looked up from germline, CDR1 is WSHSY and CDR2 is SAAADI. CDR3 residues: CASSDEDRISYGYTF. DNA for the CDR3: TGCGCCAGCAGTGACGAGGACAGGATTTCCTATGGCTACACCTTC.

This chain links TRBV2 with TRBJ1-2; 8 nucleotides line up with TRBD1. The CDR3 contains 15 residues. Germline values: CDR1 SNHLY, CDR2 FYNNEI. J was trimmed by 8 bases and V by 3 bases; bases with no gene match: 11. The CDR3 DNA follows: TGTGCCAGCAGTGAGAGACAGGGGATCTCTGGGGGCTACACCTTC. Amino acid sequence: CASSERQGISGGYTF.

The rearrangement links TRBV5-4 to TRBJ2-7; no firm D call. CDR3 length equals 12 residues. V was clipped by 3 bases and J by 7 bases, with 11 bases between them. CDR1 and CDR2 (germline): SGHNT, YYREEE (reference sequence). The CDR3: CASSSGLGEQYF. The CDR3 nucleotides read TGTGCCAGCAGCTCCGGGTTAGGGGAGCAGTACTTC.

V usage is TRBV6-1 and J usage is TRBJ2-4; either TRBD1 or TRBD2 may fit D (6 bases each). The CDR3 covers 13 residues. With 7 bases removed from V and 2 bases from J, the gap between germline ends came to 9 bases. Germline loops: CDR1 MNHNS, CDR2 SASEGT. The CDR3 DNA is TGTGCCAGCAAGGGGGGTCCCAAAAACATTCAGTACTTC. Translated: CASKGGPKNIQYF.

The chain links TRBV9 to TRBJ2-1, with 7 positions matching TRBD1. This CDR3 is built from 13 residues. The germline CDR1 and CDR2 sequences are SGDLS and YYNGEE. V was pared by 4 bases and J by 6 bases, with 4 bases of the junction left unmatched. CDR3 loop: CASSKSGGNEQFF. For the CDR3, the DNA is TGTGCCAGCAGCAAATCAGGGGGCAATGAGCAGTTCTTC.

This chain uses TRBV4-2 with TRBJ2-6; 7 nucleotides line up with TRBD1. The CDR3 covers 15 residues. CDR1 and CDR2 (germline): LGHNA, YNFKEQ. V lost 3 bases and J lost 4; bases outside the gene matches: 3. Written as DNA, the CDR3 is TGTGCCAGCAGCCAGACAGGGTCCGGGGCCAACGTCCTGACTTTC. Amino acid sequence: CASSQTGSGANVLTF.

This sequence joins TRBV6-1 and TRBJ1-1; D uncertain. The V and J ends lost 4 bases and 0 bases respectively, with 6 bases between them. This CDR3 comprises 13 residues. Germline V gene data show CDR1 as MNHNS and CDR2 as SASEGT. CDR3 sequence reads: CASSGVLNTEAFF. The CDR3 DNA sequence: TGTGCCAGCAGTGGAGTGCTGAACACTGAAGCTTTCTTT.

Points on this clone: Other nucleotide sequences from this sample produce the same CDR3. The chain has TRBV30 and TRBJ1-5; 8 bases match TRBD1. With 0 bases clipped from V and 5 bases from J, the junction kept 0 bases outside the gene matches. From germline, CDR1 is GTSNPN and CDR2 SVGIG (reference sequence). The CDR3 sequence is 13 residues long. The CDR3 protein is CAWSVQGDQPQHF. The CDR3 DNA follows: TGTGCCTGGAGTGTACAGGGGGATCAGCCCCAGCATTTT.

This chain links TRBV18 with TRBJ1-5; D is possibly TRBD1 (5 bases). This CDR3 comprises 15 residues. The germline CDR1 and CDR2 sequences are KGHSH and LQKENI. Between the trimmed V and J ends, which lost 6 bases and 3 bases, there was a span of 15 bases. CDR3 loop: CASSPTDSYNQPQHF. The CDR3 DNA sequence: TGTGCCAGCTCCCCGACCGACAGTTACAATCAGCCCCAGCATTTT.

This chain connects TRBV9 to TRBJ2-1, with TRBD2 as a possible D gene (5 bases). CDR1 SGDLS and CDR2 YYNGEE come from the germline V gene. This CDR3 has 16 amino acids. Trimming removed 0 bases at V and 2 bases at J, with 12 bases between. Written as DNA, the CDR3 is TGTGCCAGCAGCGTAGGAGCGGCGTCGGCCTACAATGAGCAGTTCTTC. It encodes CASSVGAASAYNEQFF.

The gene calls are TRBV28 and TRBJ2-3, with TRBD1 as a possible D gene (5 bases). V dropped 3 bases and J dropped 1 base, with 11 bases sitting between them. The CDR3 consists of 15 residues. CDR1 and CDR2 (germline): MDHEN, SYDVKM. CDR3 loop: CASSLGRLGTDTQYF. The CDR3 nucleotides read TGTGCCAGCAGTTTGGGGCGGCTCGGCACAGATACGCAGTATTTT.

The chain recombines TRBV2 with TRBJ2-1, with 12 bases aligning to TRBD2. The V gene end was trimmed by 5 bases and the J gene end by 2 bases; junction bases not matched to a gene: 1. Germline V gives CDR1 SNHLY, CDR2 FYNNEI. The length of the CDR3 is 15 residues. The CDR3 region is CASSRLAGAYNEQFF. CDR3 nucleotides: TGTGCCAGCAGTCGACTAGCGGGAGCCTACAATGAGCAGTTCTTC.

The genes are TRBV4-3 and TRBJ2-7; D is ambiguous. Germline V CDR1 and CDR2: LGHNA, YSLEER. The CDR3 sequence is 14 residues long. Trimming stripped 0 bases from V and 0 bases from J, with 6 bases between. The CDR3: CASSQEIASYEQYF. The CDR3 nucleotides read TGCGCCAGCAGCCAAGAGATAGCCTCCTACGAGCAGTACTTC.

V usage is TRBV5-8 and J usage is TRBJ2-7, with TRBD1 as a possible D gene (5 bases). The CDR3 sequence is 13 residues long. With 3 bases removed from V and 3 bases from J, the gap between germline ends came to 10 bases. Germline CDR1 is SGHTS and CDR2 is YDEGEE. CDR3: CASSSQEIYEQYF. CDR3 coding DNA: TGTGCCAGCAGCTCACAGGAGATCTACGAGCAGTACTTC.

The gene calls are TRBV7-9 and TRBJ2-3; no clear D gene. The CDR3 totals 15 residues. Trimming took 6 bases from V and 2 from J, leaving 15 bases between them. Per germline, CDR1 SEHNR and CDR2 FQNEAQ (reference sequence). For the CDR3, the DNA is TGTGCCAGCAGGGTAGATCTAACCCACACAGATACGCAGTATTTT. Translated: CASRVDLTHTDTQYF.

J is TRBJ2-7 and V is TRBV7-9; D is ambiguous. Germline assignment: CDR1 SEHNR and CDR2 FQNEAQ (reference sequence). The length of the CDR3 is 14 residues. V was shortened by 2 bases and J by 2 bases, with 10 bases between the two germline ends. The CDR3 sequence is CASSLSGSTYEQYF. Written as DNA, the CDR3 is TGTGCCAGCAGCTTATCTGGGTCAACCTACGAGCAGTACTTC.

This clone was observed once. V usage is TRBV6-4 and J usage is TRBJ2-7; 9 bases agree with TRBD2. The CDR3 is 15 residues long. J gave up 1 base and V 7 bases, and 8 bases lay outside the gene matches. Per germline, CDR1 MRHNA and CDR2 SNTAGT. The CDR3 region is CASTGGGELSYEQYF. CDR3 DNA sequence: TGTGCCAGCACCGGCGGGGGGGAGTTATCCTACGAGCAGTACTTC.

The chain combines TRBV19 with TRBJ2-4; possibly TRBD2 for D (6 bases). V lost 3 bases to trimming and J lost 3 bases, with 12 bases between them. The CDR3 has 15 residues. In germline, CDR1 is LNHDA, CDR2 SQIVND (reference sequence). The CDR3 bases are TGTGCCAGTAGTATTGGAGGGGTCGACAAAAACATTCAGTACTTC. This codes for CASSIGGVDKNIQYF.

This chain links TRBV28 with TRBJ1-3, with D hard to call. The V gene's germline CDR1 is MDHEN and CDR2 SYDVKM. The CDR3 has 13 residues. V lost 8 bases to trimming and J lost 0 bases, with 8 bases between them. CDR3 DNA sequence: TGTGCCAGCCTCAGGCCCTCTGGAAACACCATATATTTT. This sequence encodes CASLRPSGNTIYF.

The CDR3 sequence: CASSPSHGGLRADTQYF. CDR3 sequence (DNA): TGTGCCAGCAGCCCCTCTCACGGGGGCCTCCGCGCAGATACGCAGTATTTT. The chain is built from TRBV5-6 and TRBJ2-3; perhaps D is TRBD1 or TRBD2 (6 bases each). Germline V gives CDR1 SGHDT, CDR2 YYEEEE. This CDR3 is 17 amino acids long. The V and J ends lost 4 bases and 4 bases respectively, with 22 bases between them.

The genes are TRBV7-6 and TRBJ2-7, with D possibly being TRBD1 (6 bases). Between the trimmed V and J ends, which lost 2 bases and 2 bases, there was a span of 16 bases. CDR1 is SGHVS, CDR2 FNYEAQ, per germline. CDR3 length: 16 amino acids. In DNA form, the CDR3 reads TGTGCCAGCAGCTTAATCTCAGGGGTACAGGCCTACGAGCAGTACTTC. Translating gives CASSLISGVQAYEQYF.